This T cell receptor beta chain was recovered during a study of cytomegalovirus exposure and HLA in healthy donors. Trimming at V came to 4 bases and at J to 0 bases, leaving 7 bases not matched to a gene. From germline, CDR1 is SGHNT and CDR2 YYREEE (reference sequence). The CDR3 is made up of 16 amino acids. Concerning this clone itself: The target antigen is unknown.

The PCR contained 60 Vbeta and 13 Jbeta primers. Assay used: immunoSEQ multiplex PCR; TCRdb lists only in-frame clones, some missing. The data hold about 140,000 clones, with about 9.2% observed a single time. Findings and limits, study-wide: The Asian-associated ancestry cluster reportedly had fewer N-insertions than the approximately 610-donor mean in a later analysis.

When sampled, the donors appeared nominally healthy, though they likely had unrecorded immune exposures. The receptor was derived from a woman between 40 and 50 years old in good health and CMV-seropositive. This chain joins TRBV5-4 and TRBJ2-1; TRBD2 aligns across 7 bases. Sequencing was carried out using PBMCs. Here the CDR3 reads CASSAGGGSSYNEQFF. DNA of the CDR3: TGTGCCAGCAGCGCCGGCGGGGGAAGCTCCTACAATGAGCAGTTCTTC. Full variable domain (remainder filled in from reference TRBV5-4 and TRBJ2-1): ETGVTQSPTHLIKTRGQQVTLRCSSQSGHNTVSWYQQALGQGPQFIFQYYREEENGRGNFPPRFSGLQFPNYSSELNVNALELDDSALYLCASSAGGGSSYNEQFFGPGTRLTVL.